Presented here are 29 T cell receptor beta chains from one specimen sequenced in a study of cytomegalovirus exposure and HLA in healthy donors. Both 60 Vbeta primers and 13 Jbeta primers went into the PCR. Repertoires were generated with immunoSEQ multiplex PCR, while TCRdb's copy carries only in-frame clones and drops some. Of about 280,000 clones in the sample, around 90% are singletons; the top ten hold about 2.3%. The sequencing input was PBMCs. These receptors were collected from a woman aged 18-35 years in good health and CMV-seronegative.

V gene TRBV5-1 combines with J gene TRBJ2-1; D is possibly TRBD2 (5 bases). The V end lost 3 bases, the J end lost 5 bases, and 15 bases lay between the germline ends. This CDR3 comprises 15 residues. CDR1 SGHRS and CDR2 YFSETQ come from the germline V gene. Written as DNA, the CDR3 is TGCGCCAGCAGCTCGGTCGAGGGCGTCCACAATGAGCAGTTCTTC. Translation gives CASSSVEGVHNEQFF.

The V call is TRBV6-5, the J call TRBJ1-1; TRBD1 matches at 8 bases. The length of the CDR3 is 15 residues. The germline gives CDR1 MNHEY, CDR2 SVGAGI. The junction had 8 bases not matched to a gene; V was cut back by 0 bases and J by 8 bases. The CDR3 region is CASSYSPGGVGEAFF. The CDR3 DNA reads as TGTGCCAGCAGTTACTCACCAGGGGGCGTGGGGGAAGCTTTCTTT.

The chain is built from TRBV7-2 and TRBJ1-5; 7 bases match TRBD1. Losses at the gene ends were 3 bases for V and 0 bases for J; bases not matched to a gene: 5. Germline assignment: CDR1 SGHTA and CDR2 FQGNSA. The CDR3 consists of 16 residues. The CDR3 sequence is CASSFRGQPSNQPQHF. The DNA for the CDR3 is TGTGCCAGCAGCTTTCGGGGACAGCCTAGCAATCAGCCCCAGCATTTT.

This chain links TRBV27 with TRBJ1-6; 9 nucleotides agree with TRBD1. The CDR3 is 15 residues long. In germline, CDR1 is MNHEY, CDR2 SMNVEV (reference sequence). V lost 3 bases, J lost 10 bases, and 7 bases stayed unmatched. In DNA form, the CDR3 reads TGTGCCAGCAGTTTTACAGGGGGCGCCGGCTCACCCCTCCACTTT. Protein: CASSFTGGAGSPLHF.

The rearrangement joins TRBV5-1 to TRBJ1-5; 7 bases are shared with TRBD1. CDR1 and CDR2 from the germline V gene are SGHRS and YFSETQ. J gave up 1 base and V 4 bases, and 2 bases lay outside the gene matches. The CDR3 is made up of 14 amino acids. The CDR3 loop is CASSPGQSNQPQHF. In DNA, the CDR3 is TGCGCCAGCAGCCCGGGACAGAGCAATCAGCCCCAGCATTTT.

This sequence joins TRBV19 and TRBJ2-6; D is ambiguous. Deletions cut 7 bases from V and 4 bases from J, with 8 bases between. Germline V lookup: CDR1 LNHDA, CDR2 SQIVND (reference sequence). This CDR3 is 13 amino acids long. The CDR3, as DNA: TGTGCCAGTAAGGAGTCGGGGGCCAACGTCCTGACTTTC. This codes for CASKESGANVLTF.

This clone was detected once. The CDR3 region has the DNA TGTGCCAGCAGCTGGACATCTTTGAACACTGAAGCTTTCTTT. It codes for CASSWTSLNTEAFF. The chain recombines TRBV11-2 with TRBJ1-1; D possibly corresponds to TRBD1 (5 bases). The V end was cut by 4 bases, the J end by 0 bases, with 9 bases between. CDR3 length equals 14 residues. CDR1 is SGHAT and CDR2 is FQNNGV in the germline V gene. The variable domain in full, with the rest retrieved from reference TRBV11-2 and TRBJ1-1, is EAGVAQSPRYKIIEKRQSVAFWCNPISGHATLYWYQQILGQGPKLLIQFQNNGVVDDSQLPKDRFSAERLKGVDSTLKIQPAKLEDSAVYLCASSWTSLNTEAFFGQGTRLTVV.

V gene TRBV2 combines with J gene TRBJ1-1, with D possibly matching TRBD1 (6 bases). CDR1 and CDR2 (germline): SNHLY, FYNNEI. There are 13 residues in the CDR3. Trimming took off 6 bases at V and 1 base at J, with 9 bases between the two ends. The CDR3 loop is CASSLRGNTEAFF. CDR3 DNA sequence: TGTGCCAGCAGCCTCAGGGGGAACACTGAAGCTTTCTTT.

The genes are TRBV7-9 and TRBJ2-3; TRBD2 agrees at 7 bases. Germline assignment: CDR1 SEHNR and CDR2 FQNEAQ (reference sequence). Trimming at V came to 3 bases and at J to 1 base, leaving 4 bases not matched to a gene. The CDR3 covers 15 residues. In DNA form, the CDR3 reads TGTGCCAGCAGCTTGTCCCGGGGGGGCACAGATACGCAGTATTTT. It specifies CASSLSRGGTDTQYF.

The V and J genes are TRBV9 and TRBJ2-7, with a tentative D call TRBD2 (6 bases). The CDR3 is 13 amino acids. Germline CDR1 reads SGDLS; CDR2 reads YYNGEE. Trimming removed 4 bases at V and 4 bases at J, with 12 bases between. The CDR3 DNA sequence: TGTGCCAGCAGCCCTAGCGAGACTTACGAGCAGTACTTC. Protein product: CASSPSETYEQYF.

This clone is a singleton in its sample. The chain links TRBV4-1 to TRBJ2-1, with TRBD2 matching over 9 bases. CDR3 length: 17 amino acids. J lost 4 bases, V lost 0 bases, and 7 bases had no gene match. Germline V CDR1 and CDR2: MGHRA, YSYEKL. For the CDR3, the DNA is TGCGCCAGCAGCCAAGATCTGGCGGGGGGGCCATACAATGAGCAGTTCTTC. Translated, it gives CASSQDLAGGPYNEQFF.

This clone was recorded once. The chain couples TRBV2 to TRBJ1-2, with D unresolved. CDR3 length: 14 amino acids. V lost 4 bases and J lost 1, with 10 bases in between. Germline V CDR1 and CDR2: SNHLY, FYNNEI. The chain's CDR3 is CASSVEGFNYGYTF. CDR3 nucleotide sequence: TGTGCCAGCAGTGTAGAGGGCTTTAACTATGGCTACACCTTC. Filled out from reference TRBV2 and TRBJ1-2, the complete variable domain reads EPEVTQTPSHQVTQMGQEVILRCVPISNHLYFYWYRQILGQKVEFLVSFYNNEISEKSEIFDDQFSVERPDGSNFTLKIRSTKLEDSAMYFCASSVEGFNYGYTFGSGTRLTVV.

The chain couples TRBV5-6 to TRBJ2-3; 15 bases fit TRBD2. The ends lost 4 bases at V and 4 bases at J; junction bases unmatched: 4. Germline V gives CDR1 SGHDT, CDR2 YYEEEE. This CDR3 is 16 amino acids long. CDR3 protein: CASSARTSGGADTQYF. DNA of the CDR3: TGTGCCAGCAGCGCCCGGACTAGCGGGGGGGCAGATACGCAGTATTTT.

The chain carries TRBV6-1 and TRBJ1-1; D is uncertain. Germline CDR1 and CDR2: MNHNS and SASEGT. This CDR3 is 14 amino acids long. V gave up 6 bases and J gave up 3 bases, with 14 bases separating them. The CDR3 loop reads CASSLLERDTEAFF. CDR3 coding DNA: TGTGCCAGCAGCCTACTCGAGAGGGACACTGAAGCTTTCTTT.

The V call is TRBV4-1, the J call TRBJ2-5; 7 bases agree with TRBD2. Germline V lookup: CDR1 MGHRA, CDR2 YSYEKL. CDR3 length: 15 amino acids. Trimming removed 0 bases from V and 4 bases from J; junction bases left unmatched: 5. CDR3: CASSQDMGEGETQYF. CDR3 DNA sequence: TGCGCCAGCAGCCAAGATATGGGGGAGGGAGAGACCCAGTACTTC.

This sequence joins TRBV15 and TRBJ2-7; possibly TRBD2 for D (6 bases). Germline assignment: CDR1 LNHNV and CDR2 YYDKDF (reference sequence). CDR3 length: 14 amino acids. V shed 3 bases and J shed 4 bases, with 13 bases lying between them. In DNA, the CDR3 is TGTGCCACCAGCAGTAGTAGCGGACCATACGAGCAGTACTTC. This encodes CATSSSSGPYEQYF.

This chain connects TRBV19 to TRBJ1-1; TRBD1 is a possible D gene (5 bases). The ends were cut back, 6 bases at V and 8 bases at J, with 22 bases in the middle. There are 15 residues in the CDR3. Germline V CDR1 and CDR2: LNHDA, SQIVND (reference sequence). The CDR3 is CASSREASVGSEAFF. CDR3 DNA sequence: TGTGCCAGTAGCAGGGAGGCCTCAGTGGGGTCCGAAGCTTTCTTT.

This chain connects TRBV6-1 to TRBJ1-2; TRBD1 agrees at 8 bases. Per the germline V gene, CDR1 is MNHNS and CDR2 is SASEGT. This CDR3 is 12 amino acids long. Losses at the gene ends were 6 bases for V and 8 bases for J; bases not matched to a gene: 5. CDR3 residues: CASRGQETGYTF. CDR3 DNA: TGTGCCAGCAGGGGACAGGAGACGGGCTACACCTTC.

The chain joins TRBV12-5 to TRBJ1-5; D not certain. V lost 8 bases, J lost 7 bases, and 3 bases lay in between. The CDR3 length is 9 residues. Looked up from germline, CDR1 is LGHNT and CDR2 is FRNRAP. The CDR3 here is CASRQPQHF. The CDR3 DNA follows: TGTGCTAGTCGGCAGCCCCAGCATTTT. Based on the CDR3 plus reference TRBV12-5 and TRBJ1-5, the full variable domain is DARVTQTPRHKVTEMGQEVTMRCQPILGHNTVFWYRQTMMQGLELLAYFRNRAPLDDSGMPKDRFSAEMPDATLATLKIQPSEPRDSAVYFCASRQPQHFGDGTRLSIL.

This chain joins TRBV7-2 and TRBJ2-1, with TRBD2 matching 8 bases. The CDR3 contains 15 residues. Germline CDR1 reads SGHTA; CDR2 reads FQGNSA. V shed 1 base and J 9 bases; nucleotides not matched to a gene: 8. The CDR3 loop reads CASSLVRDGGAEQFF. DNA for the CDR3: TGTGCCAGCAGCTTAGTTCGGGACGGGGGGGCTGAGCAGTTCTTC.

This clone appeared once. The rearrangement uses TRBV7-2 and TRBJ1-1; 10 nucleotides line up with TRBD1. Trimming took 5 bases from V and 9 from J; bases not matched to a gene: 9. The germline CDR1 and CDR2 sequences are SGHTA and FQGNSA. The length of the CDR3 is 14 residues. In DNA, the CDR3 is TGTGCCAGCAGCCCCCCGGGACAGGGGATTAAAGCTTTCTTT. It codes for CASSPPGQGIKAFF. The full variable domain, in which reference TRBV7-2 and TRBJ1-1 provide the parts outside the CDR3, is GAGVSQSPSNKVTEKGKDVELRCDPISGHTALYWYRQSLGQGLEFLIYFQGNSAPDKSGLPSDRFSAERTGGSVSTLTIQRTQQEDSAVYLCASSPPGQGIKAFFGQGTRLTVV.

The V gene is TRBV15, the J gene TRBJ1-2; D is possibly TRBD1 (6 bases). The V gene's germline CDR1 is LNHNV and CDR2 YYDKDF (reference sequence). CDR3 length: 14 amino acids. The germline V and J ends were trimmed by 5 bases and 2 bases, with 12 bases remaining between them. DNA for the CDR3: TGTGCCACCAGCCCGGGGGGGGCAAACTATGGCTACACCTTC. It encodes CATSPGGANYGYTF.

The V and J genes are TRBV19 and TRBJ1-4, with 7 bases identical to TRBD1. Germline-derived CDR1 and CDR2 are LNHDA and SQIVND (reference sequence). With 6 bases clipped from V and 7 bases from J, the junction kept 8 bases outside the gene matches. The CDR3 runs 14 residues. CDR3 residues: CASSNPTGSEKLFF. In DNA form, the CDR3 reads TGTGCCAGTAGCAACCCGACAGGGAGTGAAAAACTGTTTTTT.

The J gene is TRBJ2-1, the V gene TRBV11-2; 9 nucleotides match TRBD2. Germline CDR1 and CDR2: SGHAT and FQNNGV. V shed 1 base and J 0 bases; nucleotides not matched to a gene: 7. The CDR3 totals 18 residues. CDR3 sequence: CASSLVGQRGDSYNEQFF. For the CDR3, the DNA is TGTGCCAGCAGCTTAGTGGGCCAGCGGGGGGACTCCTACAATGAGCAGTTCTTC.

This sequence joins TRBV7-9 and TRBJ2-7; perhaps TRBD2 as D (5 bases). The germline V gene has CDR1 SEHNR and CDR2 FQNEAQ (reference sequence). The CDR3 extends over 16 amino acids. V shed 1 base and J shed 0 bases, with 13 bases lying between them. CDR3 loop: CASSLGRTESSYEQYF. CDR3 DNA: TGTGCCAGCAGCTTAGGGAGGACCGAGAGCTCCTACGAGCAGTACTTC.

V is TRBV11-2 and J is TRBJ1-1; 9 bases map to TRBD1. The CDR3 has 13 residues. V was clipped by 6 bases and J by 7 bases; unmatched bases: 6. Germline CDR1 reads SGHAT; CDR2 reads FQNNGV. The CDR3 sequence: CASSGDRAVEAFF. In DNA form, the CDR3 reads TGTGCCAGCAGTGGGGACAGGGCGGTTGAAGCTTTCTTT.

The chain links TRBV9 to TRBJ1-2; TRBD1 is a possible D gene (5 bases). The CDR3 loop spans 15 amino acids. CDR1 and CDR2 (germline): SGDLS, YYNGEE. Trimming pared 0 bases from V and 8 bases from J, leaving 17 bases between. The CDR3 sequence: CASSVEGRTQVGYTF. CDR3 DNA sequence: TGTGCCAGCAGCGTAGAGGGGAGGACTCAGGTCGGCTACACCTTC.

The rearrangement uses TRBV19 and TRBJ2-1; possible D gene TRBD1, 6 bases. CDR1 LNHDA and CDR2 SQIVND come from the germline V gene (reference sequence). This CDR3 has 17 amino acids. Between the trimmed V and J ends, which lost 6 bases and 4 bases, there was a span of 22 bases. Here the CDR3 DNA reads TGTGCCAGTAGCTCAGCCGGTTACAGGGAAGATTACAATGAGCAGTTCTTC. Encoded protein: CASSSAGYREDYNEQFF. Full variable domain (remainder filled in from reference TRBV19 and TRBJ2-1): DGGITQSPKYLFRKEGQNVTLSCEQNLNHDAMYWYRQDPGQGLRLIYYSQIVNDFQKGDIAEGYSVSREKKESFPLTVTSAQKNPTAFYLCASSSAGYREDYNEQFFGPGTRLTVL.

The J gene is TRBJ2-3, the V gene TRBV7-9, with D uncertain. The CDR3 covers 12 residues. With 4 bases removed from V and 0 bases from J, the gap between germline ends came to 2 bases. Germline V gene data show CDR1 as SEHNR and CDR2 as FQNEAQ (reference sequence). CDR3 residues: CASSSSTDTQYF. The CDR3 DNA reads TGTGCCAGCAGCTCTAGCACAGATACGCAGTATTTT.